The rows below give T cell receptor beta chains drawn from one sample of a study of blood T cell repertoires in COVID-19. The method was immunoSEQ multiplex PCR; TCRdb's version includes in-frame clones alone and lacks a portion of them. This table has about 64,000 clones, roughly 76% appearing once. The sequenced material came from peripheral blood. Receptor source: a human donor in a cohort sampled during active COVID-19. Each CDR3 is given with its conserved first and last residue. The D gene is left open where the match is weak. Clone size, where shown, is once, few, many, or a class for clones that have expanded.

TRBV7-2	-	TRBJ2-3	-	TGTGCCAGCAGCTTATCCAGGCCGGGCACAGATACGCAGTATTTT	CASSLSRPGTDTQYF
TRBV15	-	TRBJ2-1	-	TGTGCCACCAGCAGAGATTTCAACCAACAAACAGGTAATGAGCAGTTCTTC	CATSRDFNQQTGNEQFF
TRBV7-9	TRBD2	TRBJ2-3	-	TGTGCCAGCAGCCCGCTAGCGGGGGGGGCCCCTAGCACAGATACGCAGTATTTT	CASSPLAGGAPSTDTQYF
TRBV30	-	TRBJ1-1	once	TGTGCCTGGAGTGGTATCCCGAGCTTGACAGCAGTGAACACTGAAGCTTTCTTT	CAWSGIPSLTAVNTEAFF
TRBV5-1	-	TRBJ1-3	-	TGCGCCAGCAGTCCAACAGGGATCTCTGGAAACACCATATATTTT	CASSPTGISGNTIYF
TRBV9	TRBD1	TRBJ1-2	-	TGTGCCAGCAGCGTAGAGGGGACAGGGGATCTTGGTTACACCTTC	CASSVEGTGDLGYTF
TRBV7-2	TRBD2	TRBJ2-7	-	TGTGCCAGCAGCTCGGGACTAGCGGGCCTGGGGCAGTACTTC	CASSSGLAGLGQYF
TRBV5-5	-	TRBJ2-4	few	TGTGCCAGCAGCTTTCCCGGGACGGGGAGGGCCAAAAACATTCAGTACTTC	CASSFPGTGRAKNIQYF
TRBV6-1	-	TRBJ1-4	few	TGTGCCAGCAGTGAAGCAGCGGCCACAACTAATGAAAAACTGTTTTTT	CASSEAAATTNEKLFF
TRBV11-2	-	TRBJ2-1	-	TGTGCCAGCAGCTTAGAGGCGGGGCCCCCTCGGAATGAGCAGTTCTTC	CASSLEAGPPRNEQFF
TRBV19	-	TRBJ1-1	-	TGTGCCACTTCCGATGTGGCGGGGATCGGGAACACTGAAGCTTTCTTT	CATSDVAGIGNTEAFF
TRBV10-2	-	TRBJ2-5	-	TGCGCCAGCAGGGATAATCACAGGGACCAAGAGACCCAGTACTTC	CASRDNHRDQETQYF
TRBV19	-	TRBJ1-1	-	TGTGCCAGCACAACAGGGATTTCAATGAACACTGAAGCTTTCTTT	CASTTGISMNTEAFF
TRBV5-3	TRBD1	TRBJ2-4	-	TGTGCCAGAAGCTTGAAGACGGGGACAGGGATGAGGACCAAAAACATTCAGTACTTC	CARSLKTGTGMRTKNIQYF
TRBV3-1/TRBV3-2	-	TRBJ2-7	-	TGTGCCAGCAGCCCCGGCCACGGAGGATCGGGCGAGCAGTACTTC	CASSPGHGGSGEQYF
TRBV7-9	TRBD2	TRBJ2-3	-	TGTGCCAGCAGCCCTCGACTAGCGGGGGGCCCCACAGATACGCAGTATTTT	CASSPRLAGGPTDTQYF
TRBV4-1	TRBD2	TRBJ2-5	-	TGCGCCAGCAGCTCGACTAGCGGGGGCGACGAGACCCAGTACTTC	CASSSTSGGDETQYF
TRBV2	-	TRBJ2-7	-	TGTGCCAGCAGTACGTCAGGGTGGACGTACGAGCAGTACTTC	CASSTSGWTYEQYF
TRBV2	TRBD1	TRBJ1-1	-	TGTGCCAGCAGCGGAGTAGGGGGCGGGACTGAAGCTTTCTTT	CASSGVGGGTEAFF
TRBV2	-	TRBJ1-6	-	TGTGCCAGCAGTGAAGCCCCCGTGTCACCCCTCCACTTT	CASSEAPVSPLHF
TRBV7-2	TRBD2	TRBJ2-7	-	TGTGCCAGCAGCGGCTGGAGCGGGGGTTCGCGAGAGCAGTACTTC	CASSGWSGGSREQYF
TRBV24-1	-	TRBJ2-7	-	TGTGCCACCAGTGACCCAGGGGCCCCGAACCCCTTCGAGCAGTACTTC	CATSDPGAPNPFEQYF
TRBV4-2	TRBD2	TRBJ2-4	-	TGTGCCAGCAGCCAAGAAAAGGAAGTAGCGGGGGTTACGTCCAAAAACATTCAGTACTTC	CASSQEKEVAGVTSKNIQYF
TRBV10-3	-	TRBJ2-3	-	TGTGCCATCAGTGAGGCGGGGATCCCAGATACGCAGTATTTT	CAISEAGIPDTQYF
TRBV6-1	-	TRBJ1-5	-	TGTGCCAGCAGTGAATCCGGGAGGGGGATAAGCAATCAGCCCCAGCATTTT	CASSESGRGISNQPQHF
TRBV7-2	TRBD1	TRBJ1-1	few	TGTGCCAGCAGCTTAGGATACAGGGGACCTGAAGCTTTCTTT	CASSLGYRGPEAFF
TRBV5-6	-	TRBJ1-4	-	TGTGCCAGCACCCGAAGGGGCTCTGAAAAACTGTTTTTT	CASTRRGSEKLFF
TRBV25-1	TRBD1	TRBJ2-7	-	TGTGCCAGCAGTGCATGGGGGACAGGAGCCTACGAGCAGTACTTC	CASSAWGTGAYEQYF
TRBV6-1	-	TRBJ1-6	-	TGTGCCAGCAGTGAACTAGGGGAAGGGTCACCCCTCCACTTT	CASSELGEGSPLHF
TRBV27	-	TRBJ1-2	-	TGTGCCAGCAGCCCGGGACATCCCTATGGCTACACCTTC	CASSPGHPYGYTF
TRBV5-4	-	TRBJ2-7	-	TGTGCCAGCAGCGTGGACACCTACGAGCAGTACTTC	CASSVDTYEQYF
TRBV7-8	-	TRBJ2-1	-	TGTGCCAGCAGCTTCCTCTCGGGCAATGAGCAGTTCTTC	CASSFLSGNEQFF
TRBV6-2/TRBV6-3	TRBD1	TRBJ2-3	-	TGTGCCAGCAGTTACTTGGGACAGGGTCTTGAGACAGATACGCAGTATTTT	CASSYLGQGLETDTQYF
TRBV9	-	TRBJ2-5	-	TGTGCCAGCTCGAGGGCAGGGGAAGAGACCCAGTACTTC	CASSRAGEETQYF
TRBV6-5	TRBD2	TRBJ2-5	few	TGTGCCAGCAGTTTAGAGGGACTAGCGGGGATAGAGACCCAGTACTTC	CASSLEGLAGIETQYF
TRBV5-1	-	TRBJ2-5	-	TGCGCCAGCAGCTTGGCATCGGGAACGGAGACCCAGTACTTC	CASSLASGTETQYF
TRBV25-1	-	TRBJ1-6	few	TGTGCCAGCAGTCCCTTGGACAGTATTAATTCACCCCTCCACTTT	CASSPLDSINSPLHF
TRBV11-1	TRBD1	TRBJ1-2	-	TGTGCCAGCAGCCCACAGGGGGCGCATGGCTACACCTTC	CASSPQGAHGYTF
TRBV14	-	TRBJ2-5	-	TGTGCCAGCAGCCAAGTCGACTCGCTCGGAAGAGAGACCCAGTACTTC	CASSQVDSLGRETQYF
TRBV5-1	TRBD2	TRBJ2-2	once	TGCGCCAGCAGCTACGGACTAGCGGGGGGAAACACCGGGGAGCTGTTTTTT	CASSYGLAGGNTGELFF